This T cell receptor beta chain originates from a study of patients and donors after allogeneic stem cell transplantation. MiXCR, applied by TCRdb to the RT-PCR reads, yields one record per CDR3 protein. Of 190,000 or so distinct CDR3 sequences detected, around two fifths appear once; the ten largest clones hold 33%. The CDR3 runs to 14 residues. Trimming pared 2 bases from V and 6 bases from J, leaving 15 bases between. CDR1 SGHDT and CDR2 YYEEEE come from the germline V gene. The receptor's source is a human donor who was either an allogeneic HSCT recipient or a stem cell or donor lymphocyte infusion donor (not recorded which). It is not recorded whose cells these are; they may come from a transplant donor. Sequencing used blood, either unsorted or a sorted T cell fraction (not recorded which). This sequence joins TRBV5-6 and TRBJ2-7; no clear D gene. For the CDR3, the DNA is TGTGCCAGCAGCTTAGGCGTAGGGCAAGCCGAGCAGTACTTC. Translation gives CASSLGVGQAEQYF. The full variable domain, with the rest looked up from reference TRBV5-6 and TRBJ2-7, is DAGVTQSPTHLIKTRGQQVTLRCSPKSGHDTVSWYQQALGQGPQFIFQYYEEEERQRGNFPDRFSGHQFPNYSSELNVNALLLGDSALYLCASSLGVGQAEQYFGPGTRLTVT.